These 7 T cell receptor beta chains originate from one sample sequenced in a study of cytomegalovirus exposure and HLA in healthy donors. PCR primers comprised 60 Vbeta and 13 Jbeta primers. The repertoire was sequenced with immunoSEQ multiplex PCR; TCRdb's copy has only in-frame clones and lacks some. The sample shows 90,000 to 120,000 clones, more than 75% of them seen only once. The material sequenced was PBMCs. The receptors derive from a woman aged 45 to 65 in good health and CMV-seropositive.

This sequence joins TRBV2 and TRBJ2-3, with 14 nucleotides matching TRBD2. The CDR3 length is 16 residues. Germline values: CDR1 SNHLY, CDR2 FYNNEI. V gave up 8 bases and J gave up 2 bases; unmatched junction bases: 6. CDR3 amino acids: CASRLAGGPLTDTQYF. CDR3 in DNA: TGTGCCAGCCGACTAGCGGGAGGGCCGCTCACAGATACGCAGTATTTT.

The V and J genes are TRBV6-1 and TRBJ1-4; D possibly corresponds to TRBD1 (5 bases). Trimming stripped 0 bases from V and 7 bases from J, with 12 bases between. The CDR3 is 15 amino acids. Germline V gives CDR1 MNHNS, CDR2 SASEGT. The CDR3 nucleotides read TGTGCCAGCAGTGAAGCGGGCAGGGTGACTGAAAAACTGTTTTTT. Translating gives CASSEAGRVTEKLFF.

The chain uses TRBV11-3 and TRBJ1-5; D ambiguous. Germline CDR1 SGHNT, CDR2 YENEEA. V was pared by 1 base and J by 3 bases, with 19 bases between. This CDR3 is built from 18 residues. DNA for the CDR3: TGTGCCAGCAGCTTAGTCTCGTCCCAGGACGGACTCAATCAGCCCCAGCATTTT. Residues: CASSLVSSQDGLNQPQHF.

This clone was recorded once. CDR3 amino acids: CASSPKSGAIPYEQYF. The CDR3 DNA sequence: TGTGCCAGCAGCCCTAAAAGTGGGGCTATTCCCTACGAGCAGTACTTC. The V gene is TRBV9, the J gene TRBJ2-7; D may be TRBD1 (5 bases). The CDR3 has 16 amino acids. Germline V gives CDR1 SGDLS, CDR2 YYNGEE. Trimming shortened V by 4 bases and J by 2 bases, and 19 bases separated the two germline ends.

The V gene is TRBV4-2, the J gene TRBJ1-5; 7 bases line up with TRBD1. The CDR3 spans 17 residues. The germline V gene has CDR1 LGHNA and CDR2 YNFKEQ. Trimming at V came to 0 bases and at J to 7 bases, leaving 12 bases not matched to a gene. Written as DNA, the CDR3 is TGTGCCAGCAGCCAAGACATACGGACAGGTGGGAGCCAGCCCCAGCATTTT. Its translation: CASSQDIRTGGSQPQHF.

The chain uses TRBV27 and TRBJ2-3, with 9 bases fitting TRBD2. Germline values: CDR1 MNHEY, CDR2 SMNVEV (reference sequence). V lost 10 bases and J lost 3; bases outside the gene matches: 17. The CDR3 spans 17 residues. The CDR3 bases are TGTGCCACCACCCCCGGGGAGGCGGGGGGGCTGACAGATACGCAGTATTTT. Translated: CATTPGEAGGLTDTQYF.

This chain uses TRBV6-1 with TRBJ1-5, with D tentatively TRBD1 (5 bases). Trimming stripped 8 bases from V and 0 bases from J, with 11 bases between. This CDR3 is 14 amino acids long. The germline V gene encodes CDR1 MNHNS and CDR2 SASEGT. The CDR3 DNA sequence: TGTGCCAGCGGGGGAGGGTATAGCAATCAGCCCCAGCATTTT. Its translation: CASGGGYSNQPQHF.